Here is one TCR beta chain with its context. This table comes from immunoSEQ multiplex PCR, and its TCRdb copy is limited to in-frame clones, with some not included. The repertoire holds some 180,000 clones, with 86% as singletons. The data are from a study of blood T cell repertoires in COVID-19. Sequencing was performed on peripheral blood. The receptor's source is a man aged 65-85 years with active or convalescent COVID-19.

The DNA of the CDR3 is TGTGCCAGCAGTCTCCGGACAAACACAGATACGCAGTATTTT. It codes for CASSLRTNTDTQYF. The chain links TRBV6-5 to TRBJ2-3; a weak D match, TRBD1 (5 bases). Germline CDR1 reads MNHEY; CDR2 reads SVGAGI. This CDR3 has 14 amino acids. V was shortened by 5 bases and J by 2 bases, with 11 bases between the two germline ends.